This passage covers 22 T cell receptor beta chains from one sample sequenced in a study of blood T cell repertoires in COVID-19 (dated by TCRdb to about 2020). Preparation of the library involved the immunoSEQ multiplex PCR assay. TCRdb re-hosts the immuneACCESS table, in-frame sequences only. Its copies lack some clones; in the studies checked, an unresolved V gene accounts for under half of them, and the cause for the rest is not known. The sample records 350,000 to 450,000 clones, 85% of which are singletons. 3.6% of the sample comes from the top ten. The sequencing input was peripheral blood. These receptors all come from a woman between 18 and 29 years old with acute or convalescent COVID-19.

The J gene is TRBJ1-2, the V gene TRBV30, with a possible D match to TRBD1 (6 bases). The CDR3 totals 14 residues. Germline loops: CDR1 GTSNPN, CDR2 SVGIG (reference sequence). Deletions cut 3 bases from V and 3 bases from J, with 14 bases between. The CDR3 loop is CAWSETDRYYGYTF. The CDR3 nucleotides are TGTGCCTGGAGCGAGACCGACAGGTACTATGGCTACACCTTC. Drawing the rest from reference TRBV30 and TRBJ1-2, the complete variable domain is SQTIHQWPATLVQPVGSPLSLECTVEGTSNPNLYWYRQAAGRGLQLLFYSVGIGQISSEVPQNLSASRPQDRQFILSSKKLLLSDSGFYLCAWSETDRYYGYTFGSGTRLTVV.

A single count supports this clone. The chain combines TRBV6-2 or TRBV6-3 with TRBJ2-7; D unresolved. Trimming removed 6 bases at V and 6 bases at J, with 9 bases between. The germline V gene has CDR1 MNHEY and CDR2 SVGEGT. The CDR3 is made up of 11 amino acids. CDR3 loop: CASSPRREQYF. The CDR3 DNA is TGTGCCAGCAGCCCCAGGCGCGAGCAGTACTTC.

CDR3 residues: CASSQDSGLVNEKLFF. Written as DNA, the CDR3 is TGCGCCAGCAGCCAAGATTCGGGACTCGTGAATGAAAAACTGTTTTTT. This chain links TRBV4-1 with TRBJ1-4, with a weak D call TRBD1 (5 bases). Trimming removed 0 bases from V and 5 bases from J, with 13 bases in between. The CDR3 consists of 16 residues. CDR1 and CDR2 from the germline V gene are MGHRA and YSYEKL.

This chain joins TRBV7-9 and TRBJ1-3; 10 bases align to TRBD1. Germline CDR1 reads SEHNR; CDR2 reads FQNEAQ (reference sequence). V lost 5 bases, J lost 2 bases, and 0 bases stayed unmatched. This CDR3 spans 14 amino acids. CDR3 residues: CASSGQGAGNTIYF. The CDR3 DNA reads as TGTGCCAGCAGCGGACAGGGGGCTGGAAACACCATATATTTT.

This sequence joins TRBV3-1 (or the pseudogene TRBV3-2) and TRBJ2-1; the D is unclear. With 2 bases removed from V and 7 bases from J, the gap between germline ends came to 6 bases. There are 12 residues in the CDR3. The germline CDR1 and CDR2 sequences are LGHDT and YNNKEL (reference sequence). The CDR3 coding sequence is TGTGCCAGCAGCCAAAGCGATAATGAGCAGTTCTTC. It yields the protein CASSQSDNEQFF.

In its sample, this clone was seen a few times. This chain connects TRBV2 to TRBJ2-7, with 7 bases lining up with TRBD1. V trimming: 6 bases; J trimming: 2 bases; junction bases outside the gene matches: 10. This CDR3 has 15 amino acids. Per the germline V gene, CDR1 is SNHLY and CDR2 is FYNNEI. CDR3: CASSRDSLTPYEQYF. In nucleotides, the CDR3 is TGTGCCAGCAGCCGGGACAGCCTTACGCCCTACGAGCAGTACTTC.

The chain is built from TRBV7-8 and TRBJ2-3; 9 bases match TRBD1. Germline CDR1 and CDR2: SGHVS and FQNEAQ. The ends lost 0 bases at V and 5 bases at J; junction bases unmatched: 6. This CDR3 comprises 16 residues. The CDR3 loop reads CASSLAGDREEDTQYF. In DNA form, the CDR3 reads TGTGCCAGCAGCTTAGCAGGGGACAGGGAAGAAGATACGCAGTATTTT.

The chain couples TRBV7-6 to TRBJ2-1, with 8 bases fitting TRBD1. V shed 5 bases and J 1 base; nucleotides not matched to a gene: 7. This CDR3 has 16 residues. The germline CDR1 and CDR2 sequences are SGHVS and FNYEAQ. The CDR3: CASSPSTGVSYNEQFF. DNA for the CDR3: TGTGCCAGCAGCCCGTCGACAGGGGTGTCCTACAATGAGCAGTTCTTC. Variable domain in full (rest from reference TRBV7-6 and TRBJ2-1): GAGVSQSPRYKVTKRGQDVALRCDPISGHVSLYWYRQALGQGPEFLTYFNYEAQQDKSGLPNDRFSAERPEGSISTLTIQRTEQRDSAMYRCASSPSTGVSYNEQFFGPGTRLTVL.

The rearrangement uses TRBV5-6 and TRBJ1-1, with 9 bases that match TRBD1. Germline trimming cut 0 bases from V and 10 bases from J; bases unmatched to any gene: 1. From germline, CDR1 is SGHDT and CDR2 YYEEEE. This CDR3 region has 12 residues. This CDR3 is CASSLGDRVAFF. The CDR3 DNA reads as TGTGCCAGCAGCTTGGGGGACAGGGTAGCTTTCTTT.

The CDR3 spells CASSVQGVRDQPQHF. In DNA, the CDR3 is TGTGCCAGCAGTGTTCAGGGGGTGAGGGATCAGCCCCAGCATTTT. The chain recombines TRBV6-2 or TRBV6-3 with TRBJ1-5, with TRBD1 identical over 7 bases. Germline CDR1 and CDR2: MNHEY and SVGEGT. Trimming at V came to 5 bases and at J to 5 bases, leaving 9 bases not matched to a gene. This CDR3 has 15 amino acids.

The CDR3 nucleotides are TGTGCCAGTAGTAACGGGTATGGCTACACCTTC. This encodes CASSNGYGYTF. The chain is built from TRBV19 and TRBJ1-2; unclear D gene. The V end lost 4 bases, the J end lost 5 bases, and 5 bases lay between the germline ends. The CDR3 spans 11 residues. The germline gives CDR1 LNHDA, CDR2 SQIVND (reference sequence).

This sequence joins TRBV19 and TRBJ1-2; no definite D call. The CDR3 runs to 12 residues. CDR1 is LNHDA, CDR2 SQIVND, per germline (reference sequence). V was shortened by 10 bases and J by 3 bases, with 12 bases between the two germline ends. The CDR3 protein is CATGDEDYGYTF. For the CDR3, the DNA is TGTGCCACCGGGGATGAGGACTATGGCTACACCTTC.

V gene TRBV6-5 combines with J gene TRBJ1-1, with 7 nucleotides matching TRBD1. This CDR3 spans 14 amino acids. Per germline, CDR1 MNHEY and CDR2 SVGAGI. The ends lost 2 bases at V and 8 bases at J; junction bases unmatched: 8. The CDR3 DNA reads as TGTGCCAGCAGTTACGAGGGCAGGGGGAAGGAAGCTTTCTTT. Translated, it gives CASSYEGRGKEAFF.

This clone was counted between two and nine times. The CDR3 spells CATSDLAGSRGNEQFF. DNA for the CDR3: TGTGCCACCAGTGATTTGGCCGGGAGTAGGGGCAATGAGCAGTTCTTC. The chain couples TRBV24-1 to TRBJ2-1; the D gene is possibly TRBD2 (6 bases). Germline lookup yields CDR1 KGHDR and CDR2 SFDVKD. Trimming removed 0 bases at V and 6 bases at J, with 14 bases between. This CDR3 spans 16 amino acids.

The chain carries TRBV11-2 and TRBJ2-5; 8 bases fit TRBD2. This CDR3 spans 16 amino acids. The germline V gene encodes CDR1 SGHAT and CDR2 FQNNGV. The trim removed 5 bases at V and 4 bases at J, leaving 12 bases unmatched. This chain's CDR3 is CASSLPGVAGPETQYF. CDR3 bases: TGTGCCAGCAGCCTACCTGGGGTAGCGGGACCAGAGACCCAGTACTTC. Full variable domain (outside the CDR3, taken from reference TRBV11-2 and TRBJ2-5): EAGVAQSPRYKIIEKRQSVAFWCNPISGHATLYWYQQILGQGPKLLIQFQNNGVVDDSQLPKDRFSAERLKGVDSTLKIQPAKLEDSAVYLCASSLPGVAGPETQYFGPGTRLLVL.

The rearrangement uses TRBV3-1 (or the pseudogene TRBV3-2) and TRBJ2-1; D perhaps matches TRBD1 (6 bases). V lost 0 bases, J lost 2 bases, and 11 bases lay in between. CDR1 is LGHDT and CDR2 is YNNKEL in the germline V gene (reference sequence). This CDR3 has 16 amino acids. CDR3 amino acids: CASSQDTGFPYNEQFF. The CDR3 DNA is TGTGCCAGCAGCCAAGACACAGGGTTTCCCTACAATGAGCAGTTCTTC.

V is TRBV7-2 and J is TRBJ2-3, with TRBD2 identical over 7 bases. CDR3 size: 15 residues. V was pared by 6 bases and J by 1 base, with 7 bases of the junction left unmatched. CDR1 SGHTA and CDR2 FQGNSA come from the germline V gene. This CDR3 reads CASRIPSGGTDTQYF. The CDR3 DNA is TGTGCCAGCAGGATCCCGAGCGGGGGCACAGATACGCAGTATTTT.

The chain has TRBV5-1 and TRBJ1-3; no reliable D call. The CDR3 has 15 amino acids. Germline CDR1 SGHRS, CDR2 YFSETQ. The V and J ends lost 4 bases and 2 bases respectively, with 13 bases between them. CDR3 sequence reads: CASSPTAQAGNTIYF. The DNA for the CDR3 is TGCGCCAGCAGCCCAACGGCCCAGGCTGGAAACACCATATATTTT.

V and J are TRBV4-1 and TRBJ2-3; 10 bases align to TRBD2. The CDR3 spans 14 residues. Germline V lookup: CDR1 MGHRA, CDR2 YSYEKL. The trim removed 9 bases at V and 2 bases at J, leaving 5 bases unmatched. The CDR3 sequence is CARKRGGDTDTQYF. As DNA, the CDR3 is TGCGCCAGAAAGCGGGGGGGCGACACAGATACGCAGTATTTT.

The V gene is TRBV6-5, the J gene TRBJ2-2, with D unclear. Trimming left V 2 bases short and J 4 bases short, with 8 bases between. The CDR3 covers 14 residues. Germline V gene data show CDR1 as MNHEY and CDR2 as SVGAGI. The CDR3 nucleotides read TGTGCCAGCAGTTACGCGTTTGTCACCGGGGAGCTGTTTTTT. The encoded protein is CASSYAFVTGELFF.

The chain couples TRBV3-1 (or the pseudogene TRBV3-2) to TRBJ1-5; D gene uncertain. The CDR3 contains 14 residues. Germline-derived CDR1 and CDR2 are LGHDT and YNNKEL (reference sequence). V was clipped by 1 base and J by 6 bases, with 10 bases between them. The CDR3 sequence: CASSQAGYIQPQHF. CDR3 nucleotides: TGTGCCAGCAGCCAAGCGGGGTATATTCAGCCCCAGCATTTT.

J is TRBJ1-1 and V is TRBV19; 7 bases are a match to TRBD1. The CDR3 is 14 amino acids. Germline assignment: CDR1 LNHDA and CDR2 SQIVND (reference sequence). V lost 6 bases to trimming and J lost 3 bases; unmatched junction nucleotides: 7. DNA for the CDR3: TGTGCCAGTAGCCACAGGGGTTTAGACACTGAAGCTTTCTTT. This gives the protein CASSHRGLDTEAFF.